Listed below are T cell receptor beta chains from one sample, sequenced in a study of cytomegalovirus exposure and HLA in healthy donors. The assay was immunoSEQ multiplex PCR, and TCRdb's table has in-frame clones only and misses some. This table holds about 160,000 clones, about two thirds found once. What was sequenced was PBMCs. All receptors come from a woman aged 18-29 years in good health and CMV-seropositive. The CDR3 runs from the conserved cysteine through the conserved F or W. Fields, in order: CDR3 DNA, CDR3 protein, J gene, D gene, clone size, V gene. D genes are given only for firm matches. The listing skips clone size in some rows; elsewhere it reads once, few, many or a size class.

cdr3_nt: TGTGCCAGCAGTGGACTAGCGGGAACCGGGGAGCTGTTTTTT
cdr3_aa: CASSGLAGTGELFF
j_call: TRBJ2-2
d_call: TRBD2
clone_size: .
v_call: TRBV2

cdr3_nt: TGTGCCACCAGCAGGGGGGGGGCGGTGCAGCCCCAGCATTTT
cdr3_aa: CATSRGGAVQPQHF
j_call: TRBJ1-5
d_call: .
clone_size: .
v_call: TRBV15

cdr3_nt: TGTGCCTGGAGTGTCCCTACAGAGAGCACAGATACGCAGTATTTT
cdr3_aa: CAWSVPTESTDTQYF
j_call: TRBJ2-3
d_call: .
clone_size: .
v_call: TRBV30

cdr3_nt: TGTGCCAGCAGCTTACAAGGGGCATCCCACGAGCAGTACTTC
cdr3_aa: CASSLQGASHEQYF
j_call: TRBJ2-7
d_call: .
clone_size: .
v_call: TRBV7-9

cdr3_nt: TGTGCCAGCAGCTTACCTACACAGGGGGCAGGAAATGAAAAACTGTTTTTT
cdr3_aa: CASSLPTQGAGNEKLFF
j_call: TRBJ1-4
d_call: TRBD1
clone_size: .
v_call: TRBV7-9

cdr3_nt: TGCGCCAGCAGCCAGAACACAGCCGTTCCTAACTATGGCTACACCTTC
cdr3_aa: CASSQNTAVPNYGYTF
j_call: TRBJ1-2
d_call: .
clone_size: .
v_call: TRBV4-1

cdr3_nt: TGTGCCAGTAGAGAGTCCGAGGCTGGCACCATATATTTT
cdr3_aa: CASRESEAGTIYF
j_call: TRBJ1-3
d_call: .
clone_size: .
v_call: TRBV19

cdr3_nt: TGTGCCAGTACCTGGAGGGATAGGGCTAACTATGGCTACACCTTC
cdr3_aa: CASTWRDRANYGYTF
j_call: TRBJ1-2
d_call: .
clone_size: once
v_call: TRBV19

cdr3_nt: TGCGCCAGCAGCTTGGGACAGAGCACAGATACGCAGTATTTT
cdr3_aa: CASSLGQSTDTQYF
j_call: TRBJ2-3
d_call: .
clone_size: .
v_call: TRBV5-1

cdr3_nt: TGTGCCTGGGGCTACCCTACCAGGGGATATAGCAATCAGCCCCAGCATTTT
cdr3_aa: CAWGYPTRGYSNQPQHF
j_call: TRBJ1-5
d_call: .
clone_size: .
v_call: TRBV30

cdr3_nt: TGCGCCAGCAGCTTGGGACAGTCGTACAATGAGCAGTTCTTC
cdr3_aa: CASSLGQSYNEQFF
j_call: TRBJ2-1
d_call: .
clone_size: .
v_call: TRBV5-1

cdr3_nt: TGTGCCAGCAGATACTCGGCAGGAGGAGCGTACGAGCAGTACTTC
cdr3_aa: CASRYSAGGAYEQYF
j_call: TRBJ2-7
d_call: .
clone_size: .
v_call: TRBV27

cdr3_nt: TGCGCCAGCAGCTTTAGGACAGGGGCTAGCACAGATACGCAGTATTTT
cdr3_aa: CASSFRTGASTDTQYF
j_call: TRBJ2-3
d_call: TRBD1
clone_size: .
v_call: TRBV5-1

cdr3_nt: TGCGCCAGCAGTCACAGGGATGAAAAACTGTTTTTT
cdr3_aa: CASSHRDEKLFF
j_call: TRBJ1-4
d_call: .
clone_size: few
v_call: TRBV4-1

cdr3_nt: TGTGCCAGCAGTGAAGCGCTTCGGGGAAATACGCAGTATTTT
cdr3_aa: CASSEALRGNTQYF
j_call: TRBJ2-3
d_call: .
clone_size: .
v_call: TRBV2

cdr3_nt: TGTGCTAGTGGTTTGGGACAGGGACCTTCCGAGCAGTACTTC
cdr3_aa: CASGLGQGPSEQYF
j_call: TRBJ2-7
d_call: TRBD1
clone_size: .
v_call: TRBV12-5

cdr3_nt: TGTGCCATCAGTGACGGGGGGCCCCAGCATTTT
cdr3_aa: CAISDGGPQHF
j_call: TRBJ1-5
d_call: .
clone_size: .
v_call: TRBV10-3

cdr3_nt: TGTGCCAGCGTACTGGACAGGGCCCCAGCTAACTATGGCTACACCTTC
cdr3_aa: CASVLDRAPANYGYTF
j_call: TRBJ1-2
d_call: TRBD1
clone_size: .
v_call: TRBV11-3

cdr3_nt: TGTGCCAGCAGCCCCCCCGGTGTTGGTACTGAAGCTTTCTTT
cdr3_aa: CASSPPGVGTEAFF
j_call: TRBJ1-1
d_call: .
clone_size: .
v_call: TRBV7-9

cdr3_nt: TGTGCCAGCAGCCCGTGGGGGGTCGACACAGATACGCAGTATTTT
cdr3_aa: CASSPWGVDTDTQYF
j_call: TRBJ2-3
d_call: .
clone_size: .
v_call: TRBV9

cdr3_nt: TGTGCCAGCAGCCGCCGGAGTGAGCGGGAGCGATCAGATACGCAGTATTTT
cdr3_aa: CASSRRSERERSDTQYF
j_call: TRBJ2-3
d_call: TRBD2
clone_size: .
v_call: TRBV7-9

cdr3_nt: TGTGCCAGCAGGGCGGGACAGGGTCGATCCTACGAGCAGTACTTC
cdr3_aa: CASRAGQGRSYEQYF
j_call: TRBJ2-7
d_call: TRBD1
clone_size: once
v_call: TRBV5-4

cdr3_nt: TGTGCCAGCAGCTTAGGACAGACTGTCGTCTATGGCTACACCTTC
cdr3_aa: CASSLGQTVVYGYTF
j_call: TRBJ1-2
d_call: .
clone_size: .
v_call: TRBV7-9

cdr3_nt: TGTGCCAGCCCCCCTACCGGACAGGGGGCCGGCGAGCAGTACTTC
cdr3_aa: CASPPTGQGAGEQYF
j_call: TRBJ2-7
d_call: TRBD1
clone_size: .
v_call: TRBV28

cdr3_nt: TGTGCCAGCAGCTTAGGACAGGCTAGGTATGGCTACACCTTC
cdr3_aa: CASSLGQARYGYTF
j_call: TRBJ1-2
d_call: .
clone_size: few
v_call: TRBV13

cdr3_nt: TGTGCCAGCAGCTTGTGGCGGGGGGGCAATGAGCAGTTCTTC
cdr3_aa: CASSLWRGGNEQFF
j_call: TRBJ2-1
d_call: TRBD2
clone_size: .
v_call: TRBV5-4

cdr3_nt: TGTGCCAGCAGTCCTCTGATGGGACAGGGCTACGAGCAGTACTTC
cdr3_aa: CASSPLMGQGYEQYF
j_call: TRBJ2-7
d_call: TRBD1
clone_size: few
v_call: TRBV6-1

cdr3_nt: TGCAGCGTTGAAGATCCCGGGGCTAATGAAAAACTGTTTTTT
cdr3_aa: CSVEDPGANEKLFF
j_call: TRBJ1-4
d_call: .
clone_size: .
v_call: TRBV29-1

cdr3_nt: TGTGCCAGCAGTGACTCTGGCGGGACCGTGGACAATGAGCAGTTCTTC
cdr3_aa: CASSDSGGTVDNEQFF
j_call: TRBJ2-1
d_call: .
clone_size: few
v_call: TRBV6-6

cdr3_nt: TGTGCCAGCTCACTGGTAGGATCTAATTCGAGGACTGAAGCTTTCTTT
cdr3_aa: CASSLVGSNSRTEAFF
j_call: TRBJ1-1
d_call: .
clone_size: .
v_call: TRBV18

cdr3_nt: TGTGCCAGCAGCGCGGGGACAGCCCAAGGGGCAACTAATGAAAAACTGTTTTTT
cdr3_aa: CASSAGTAQGATNEKLFF
j_call: TRBJ1-4
d_call: TRBD1
clone_size: .
v_call: TRBV5-4

cdr3_nt: TGTGCCAGCAGCTTTACCAGGGTAGGCACTGAAGCTTTCTTT
cdr3_aa: CASSFTRVGTEAFF
j_call: TRBJ1-1
d_call: .
clone_size: .
v_call: TRBV7-2

cdr3_nt: TGTGCCAGCAGCGTAGGAGGTAGCGGGGGGCTCACCTACGAGCAGTACTTC
cdr3_aa: CASSVGGSGGLTYEQYF
j_call: TRBJ2-7
d_call: TRBD2
clone_size: once
v_call: TRBV9

cdr3_nt: TGTGCCAGCAGCTTGGTGAGGTATGTAGGAGACTCCTACGAGCAGTACTTC
cdr3_aa: CASSLVRYVGDSYEQYF
j_call: TRBJ2-7
d_call: .
clone_size: .
v_call: TRBV5-8

cdr3_nt: TGTGCCAGCTCAACGGGACTAGCGGGAGGCGGAGATACGCAGTATTTT
cdr3_aa: CASSTGLAGGGDTQYF
j_call: TRBJ2-3
d_call: TRBD2
clone_size: .
v_call: TRBV18

cdr3_nt: TGTGCCAGCAGTGGACAGGCGGTTCGGTACGAGCAGTACTTC
cdr3_aa: CASSGQAVRYEQYF
j_call: TRBJ2-7
d_call: .
clone_size: once
v_call: TRBV2

cdr3_nt: TGTGCCAGCAGCTCTACTAGCGGGAGTTACGAGACCCAGTACTTC
cdr3_aa: CASSSTSGSYETQYF
j_call: TRBJ2-5
d_call: TRBD2
clone_size: .
v_call: TRBV7-9

cdr3_nt: TGTGCCAGCAGCCACCCCCGAGGGACTAGCGGGTCCACAGATACGCAGTATTTT
cdr3_aa: CASSHPRGTSGSTDTQYF
j_call: TRBJ2-3
d_call: TRBD2
clone_size: .
v_call: TRBV4-2

cdr3_nt: TGTGCCAGCTCACCTACGAGTAGCAGGAACACTGAAGCTTTCTTT
cdr3_aa: CASSPTSSRNTEAFF
j_call: TRBJ1-1
d_call: .
clone_size: .
v_call: TRBV18

cdr3_nt: TGCGCCAGCAGCTTGGCGCCGTGGACAGGGGACCCCTACGAGCAGTACTTC
cdr3_aa: CASSLAPWTGDPYEQYF
j_call: TRBJ2-7
d_call: TRBD1
clone_size: .
v_call: TRBV5-1

cdr3_nt: TGCGCCAGCAAGACGGGACTAGCGGGAGTTTCGGAGACCCAGTACTTC
cdr3_aa: CASKTGLAGVSETQYF
j_call: TRBJ2-5
d_call: TRBD2
clone_size: .
v_call: TRBV5-1

cdr3_nt: TGTGCCAGCAGCGCAAGCGGTCAAGAGACCCAGTACTTC
cdr3_aa: CASSASGQETQYF
j_call: TRBJ2-5
d_call: .
clone_size: .
v_call: TRBV7-2

cdr3_nt: TGCGCCAGCAGCTTGGGAGGATCCGGGGAGCTGTTTTTT
cdr3_aa: CASSLGGSGELFF
j_call: TRBJ2-2
d_call: .
clone_size: .
v_call: TRBV5-1

cdr3_nt: TGCGCCAGCAGCCGGACAGGGGGCGAGCAGTACTTC
cdr3_aa: CASSRTGGEQYF
j_call: TRBJ2-7
d_call: TRBD1
clone_size: .
v_call: TRBV4-1

cdr3_nt: TGTGCCAGCAGCCCCCCTCGAGTTGTCAACTCCTACGAGCAGTACTTC
cdr3_aa: CASSPPRVVNSYEQYF
j_call: TRBJ2-7
d_call: .
clone_size: .
v_call: TRBV7-9

cdr3_nt: TGTGCCAGCAGCCCCCTTCGGGAGGAGACCCAGTACTTC
cdr3_aa: CASSPLREETQYF
j_call: TRBJ2-5
d_call: .
clone_size: .
v_call: TRBV27

cdr3_nt: TGCGCCAGCAGCTCGACTAGCCCCCACAATGAGCAGTTCTTC
cdr3_aa: CASSSTSPHNEQFF
j_call: TRBJ2-1
d_call: TRBD2
clone_size: .
v_call: TRBV5-1

cdr3_nt: TGTGCCAGCTCGCAATTACGGGACACTGGGGGCTACACCTTC
cdr3_aa: CASSQLRDTGGYTF
j_call: TRBJ1-2
d_call: .
clone_size: .
v_call: TRBV18

cdr3_nt: TGTGCCAGCAGTGAAGCGCTAGCGGGAGTGTACAATGAGCAGTTCTTC
cdr3_aa: CASSEALAGVYNEQFF
j_call: TRBJ2-1
d_call: TRBD2
clone_size: .
v_call: TRBV2

cdr3_nt: TGTGCCAGCAGCCGTACTGGGTCTAGCGGCGAACTGGAGGCCCAGTACTTC
cdr3_aa: CASSRTGSSGELEAQYF
j_call: TRBJ2-5
d_call: TRBD2
clone_size: .
v_call: TRBV11-2

cdr3_nt: TGCGCCAGCAGCCAAGACAGAGGTCGCACAGATACGCAGTATTTT
cdr3_aa: CASSQDRGRTDTQYF
j_call: TRBJ2-3
d_call: .
clone_size: .
v_call: TRBV4-3

cdr3_nt: TGTGCCAGTAAGCTGGAGACCTCGAACTATGGCTACACCTTC
cdr3_aa: CASKLETSNYGYTF
j_call: TRBJ1-2
d_call: .
clone_size: few
v_call: TRBV19

cdr3_nt: TGTGCCAGCAGCTTGCGGGATGAGCAGTTCTTC
cdr3_aa: CASSLRDEQFF
j_call: TRBJ2-1
d_call: .
clone_size: few
v_call: TRBV5-6

cdr3_nt: TGTGCCAGCAGTGGACTAGCGGGAGCCCCCTACGAGCAGTACTTC
cdr3_aa: CASSGLAGAPYEQYF
j_call: TRBJ2-7
d_call: TRBD2
clone_size: .
v_call: TRBV2

cdr3_nt: TGTGCCAGTAGACAGGGGGTCACTGAAGCTTTCTTT
cdr3_aa: CASRQGVTEAFF
j_call: TRBJ1-1
d_call: TRBD1
clone_size: .
v_call: TRBV6-5

cdr3_nt: TGTGCCAGCAGCTTAGGACAGGGGCTATACAATGAGCAGTTCTTC
cdr3_aa: CASSLGQGLYNEQFF
j_call: TRBJ2-1
d_call: TRBD1
clone_size: .
v_call: TRBV7-2

cdr3_nt: TGTGCCAGCAGCACCCCCGAGGGGAGGAGGCAGCAGTACTTC
cdr3_aa: CASSTPEGRRQQYF
j_call: TRBJ2-7
d_call: .
clone_size: .
v_call: TRBV2

cdr3_nt: TGTGCCAGCAGTTACGGGACAGGGGCATACTCCTACGAGCAGTACTTC
cdr3_aa: CASSYGTGAYSYEQYF
j_call: TRBJ2-7
d_call: TRBD1
clone_size: .
v_call: TRBV27

cdr3_nt: TGTGCCAGCAGAGGAGGGACAGGGCAGACTGAAGCTTTCTTT
cdr3_aa: CASRGGTGQTEAFF
j_call: TRBJ1-1
d_call: TRBD1
clone_size: few
v_call: TRBV25-1

cdr3_nt: TGTGCCACCAGCAGAGTGGGGACTACCTCCTACAATGAGCAGTTCTTC
cdr3_aa: CATSRVGTTSYNEQFF
j_call: TRBJ2-1
d_call: TRBD2
clone_size: .
v_call: TRBV15